Listed below are T cell receptor beta chains from one sample, sequenced in a study of T cell changes during pregnancy in multiple sclerosis. Clones were sequenced by immunoSEQ multiplex PCR, and TCRdb holds only the in-frame ones, with some missing. Of about 52,000 clones listed, 80% to 95% are singletons. Specimen: CD4+ T cells from peripheral blood mononuclear cells, collected in the third trimester of pregnancy. All receptors derive from a female donor with multiple sclerosis, enrolled in a pregnancy study. Each CDR3 is given with its conserved first and last residue. D genes are given only for firm matches. Only part of the rows carry a size: once, few, many, or a class if the clone is expanded.

size,J,V,D,CDR3,DNA
-,TRBJ1-1,TRBV5-4,-,CASSHPNTEAFF,TGTGCCAGCAGCCATCCTAATACTGAAGCTTTCTTT
once,TRBJ2-1,TRBV7-2,-,CASSLSNEQFF,TGTGCCAGCAGCCTCAGTAATGAGCAGTTCTTC
-,TRBJ1-4,TRBV9,TRBD1,CASSVTGEGYEKLFF,TGTGCCAGCAGCGTGACAGGGGAAGGCTATGAAAAACTGTTTTTT
-,TRBJ2-1,TRBV4-2,-,CASSQEDSPSNEQFF,TGTGCCAGCAGCCAAGAGGACAGCCCCTCCAATGAGCAGTTCTTC
-,TRBJ2-7,TRBV10-3,-,CAISESAGDPLRPPYEQYF,TGTGCCATCAGTGAGTCGGCAGGGGATCCGTTGCGCCCCCCCTACGAGCAGTACTTC
-,TRBJ1-2,TRBV7-2,-,CASSRTAEPNYGYTF,TGTGCCAGCAGCCGCACAGCTGAGCCTAACTATGGCTACACCTTC
once,TRBJ2-7,TRBV7-3,TRBD1,CASSLGQGIDEQYF,TGTGCCAGCAGCTTGGGACAGGGAATCGACGAGCAGTACTTC
-,TRBJ2-5,TRBV6-8,TRBD2,CASSAPRTSGGQETQYF,TGTGCCAGCAGTGCCCCCCGGACTAGCGGGGGCCAAGAGACCCAGTACTTC
-,TRBJ1-3,TRBV9,-,CASSVDPQGRGNTIYF,TGTGCCAGCAGCGTAGACCCTCAGGGCAGAGGAAACACCATATATTTT
-,TRBJ2-7,TRBV7-6,-,CASSLNTKSYEQYF,TGTGCCAGCAGCCTCAACACGAAATCCTACGAGCAGTACTTC
-,TRBJ1-2,TRBV15,-,CALQAPAGGYTF,TGTGCCTTACAGGCCCCGGCTGGGGGCTACACCTTC
-,TRBJ1-2,TRBV6-5,-,CASSYSGAFSYTF,TGTGCCAGCAGTTACTCAGGAGCTTTCAGCTACACCTTC
-,TRBJ1-1,TRBV5-5,TRBD1,CASSFGAGGRTNTEAFF,TGTGCCAGCAGCTTTGGCGCAGGGGGCAGGACGAACACTGAAGCTTTCTTT
-,TRBJ2-2,TRBV6-6,TRBD2,CASSYPTSGGTGELFF,TGTGCCAGCAGTTACCCTACTAGCGGGGGTACCGGGGAGCTGTTTTTT
-,TRBJ1-5,TRBV23-1,-,CASSQSPQGSTDSNQPQHF,TGCGCCAGCAGTCAATCGCCACAGGGCTCAACCGACAGCAATCAGCCCCAGCATTTT
-,TRBJ2-7,TRBV18,TRBD2,CASSPWPSGGPTYEQYF,TGTGCCAGCTCACCGTGGCCTAGCGGGGGGCCCACCTACGAGCAGTACTTC
-,TRBJ2-1,TRBV21-1,-,CASSNGVGRGTFYNEQFF,-
-,TRBJ2-5,TRBV9,-,CASSVLQGTASAETQYF,TGTGCCAGCAGCGTATTACAGGGTACAGCCTCCGCCGAGACCCAGTACTTC
-,TRBJ1-5,TRBV2,TRBD1,CASRGQGLINQPQHF,TGTGCCAGCAGAGGACAGGGGCTAATAAATCAGCCCCAGCATTTT
once,TRBJ2-3,TRBV29-1,-,CSTDGGTDTQYF,TGCAGCACGGACGGGGGCACAGATACGCAGTATTTT